This TCR beta chain was recovered during a study of CD8+ T cells in alopecia areata. This clone has just a few counts. Its antigen remains unknown. PBMCs served as the source from which CD4+ and CD8+ T cells were sorted. cDNA serving as the sequencing template came from extracted, reverse transcribed RNA. The table came from immunoSEQ multiplex PCR; TCRdb's copy has only in-frame clones and leaves some out. This table holds about 140,000 clones, 45% to 60% found once. From germline, CDR1 is MNHNY and CDR2 SVGAGI (reference sequence). CDR3 length: 15 amino acids. V shed 10 bases, J shed 4 bases, and the junction held 15 bases outside the gene matches. Study findings and constraints: Especially in alopecia totalis/universalis, lesional scalp showed greater clonality than normal scalp did. Whereas mice showed it more clearly, TCR sharing across patients was murkier, possibly because of HLA. Scalp sample data also include resident alphabeta T cells from normal skin.

This chain connects TRBV6-6 to TRBJ1-2, with 7 bases identical to TRBD1. The sequence was obtained from a human donor in good health. The sequenced material came from CD4+ T cells sorted from blood. The CDR3 coding sequence is TGTGCCACCCTATCCCAGGGGGTCAGCCCCTATGGCTACACCTTC. Translating gives CATLSQGVSPYGYTF.